Listed below are T cell receptor beta chains from one sample, sequenced in a study of blood T cell repertoires in COVID-19. The data were produced by immunoSEQ multiplex PCR, yet TCRdb's version contains in-frame clones alone and is incomplete. The sample has hundreds of thousands of clones; approximately 90% are singletons. Sequenced sample: PBMCs or T cells enriched from blood (not recorded which). The receptor set was obtained from a man aged 35 to 55 who had recovered from COVID-19. Each CDR3 is given with its conserved first and last residue. D genes are given only for firm matches. For some rows the clone size is stated as once, few or many, or as a class when expanded; others skip it.

>TRBD2|TRBJ2-7|TRBV5-8|NA
TGTGCCAGCAGCCCCTGGACTAGCGGGTACTCCTACGAGCAGTACTTC
CASSPWTSGYSYEQYF
>NA|TRBJ2-2|TRBV18|NA
TGTGCCAGCTCACCGGGGGCGCGGCTGCACGGGGAGCTGTTTTTT
CASSPGARLHGELFF
>TRBD1|TRBJ1-1|TRBV5-4|few
TGTGCCAGCAGCCCGGGACAGCCCGTGAACGCTGAAGCTTTCTTT
CASSPGQPVNAEAFF
>NA|TRBJ1-1|TRBV11-2|NA
TGTGCCAGCAGCTTACTCCCCCTCTCGACAGCGCCGACTGAAGCTTTCTTT
CASSLLPLSTAPTEAFF
>NA|TRBJ1-2|TRBV9|NA
TGTGCCAGCAGCGTAGATGAGGCCCCCTTGGGTGGCTACACCTTC
CASSVDEAPLGGYTF
>NA|TRBJ1-5|TRBV5-8|NA
TGTGCCAGCAGCTTTGTCAGGTCTCTTCAGCCCCAGCATTTT
CASSFVRSLQPQHF
>TRBD2|TRBJ2-1|TRBV3-1/TRBV3-2|NA
TGTGCCAGCAGCCAAGGGACTAGCGGGTGGATTGAGCAGTTCTTC
CASSQGTSGWIEQFF
>NA|TRBJ2-7|TRBV5-6|NA
TGTGCCAGCAGCTTGGCTCCCCCGGGATACGAGCAGTACTTC
CASSLAPPGYEQYF
>NA|TRBJ1-1|TRBV5-1|NA
TGCGCCAGCAGCTTGATTATAGGGGGTATCGCTGAAGCTTTCTTT
CASSLIIGGIAEAFF
>TRBD1|TRBJ2-2|TRBV28|NA
TGTGCCAGCAGTACCAATTCACAGGGGTACACCGGGGAGCTGTTTTTT
CASSTNSQGYTGELFF
>TRBD1|TRBJ1-3|TRBV7-2|NA
TGTGCCAGCAGCTTAGCGGGACAGCCGGGAAACACCATATATTTT
CASSLAGQPGNTIYF
>NA|TRBJ1-5|TRBV19|NA
TGTGCCAGTATCGAGGGAGGGATAAATCAGCCCCAGCATTTT
CASIEGGINQPQHF
>NA|TRBJ2-1|TRBV18|NA
TGTGCCAGCTCACCGTCCATCGGGAAGTCTGAGCAGTTCTTC
CASSPSIGKSEQFF
>TRBD1|TRBJ1-4|TRBV5-4|NA
TGTGCCAGCAGGAAGGACAGGCATAATGAAAAACTGTTTTTT
CASRKDRHNEKLFF
>TRBD1|TRBJ2-1|TRBV4-3|NA
TGCGCCAGCAGCCAATTCGCAGGGACAGGGGGTGACAATGAGCAGTTCTTC
CASSQFAGTGGDNEQFF
>TRBD1|TRBJ2-3|TRBV23-1|NA
TGCGCCAGCAGTCGCCCGGACAGGGGCACAGATACGCAGTATTTT
CASSRPDRGTDTQYF
>TRBD2|TRBJ2-2|TRBV4-3|NA
TGCGCCAGCAGCCAAGGACTAGCTTTCACCGGGGAGCTGTTTTTT
CASSQGLAFTGELFF
>TRBD1|TRBJ2-1|TRBV5-6|NA
TGTGCCAGCAGCTGGACAGGGGGGTTCTTC
CASSWTGGFF
>TRBD1|TRBJ1-2|TRBV11-2|NA
TGTGCCAGCAGATCGGGACAGTACCAGAACTATGGCTACACCTTC
CASRSGQYQNYGYTF
>TRBD1|TRBJ1-4|TRBV19|NA
TGTGCCAGTAGATCCGGGACAGGGTACTCTGAAAAACTGTTTTTT
CASRSGTGYSEKLFF
>TRBD2|TRBJ2-7|TRBV4-2|NA
TGTGCCAGCAGCCCCAGACTAGCGGGAGGTTACGAGCAGTACTTC
CASSPRLAGGYEQYF
>NA|TRBJ1-1|TRBV7-8|NA
TGTGCCAGCAGCACTCAGACAGTGGCGAACACTGAAGCTTTCTTT
CASSTQTVANTEAFF
>TRBD1|TRBJ1-2|TRBV19|once
TGTGCCAGTATCGACACAGGGGCTGGTAACTATGGCTACACCTTC
CASIDTGAGNYGYTF
>NA|TRBJ1-1|TRBV11-2|NA
TGTGCCAGCAGCACCGAGCGGGGCACTGAAGCTTTCTTT
CASSTERGTEAFF
>TRBD1|TRBJ1-1|TRBV5-6|NA
TGTGCCAGCAGCGCGGGGACAGTCACTGAAGCTTTCTTT
CASSAGTVTEAFF
>TRBD1|TRBJ1-2|TRBV25-1|NA
TGTGCCAGCAGTGAATGGGGGGACAGACCTAAAATACACACCTTC
CASSEWGDRPKIHTF
>NA|TRBJ2-1|TRBV3-1/TRBV3-2|NA
TGTGCCAGCAGCCAAGATCACCAGGGGTCCTACAATGAGCAGTTCTTC
CASSQDHQGSYNEQFF
>NA|TRBJ2-4|TRBV6-2/TRBV6-3|NA
TGTGCCAGCAGTTCGGGGGATTGGGAAAACATTCAGTACTTC
CASSSGDWENIQYF
>NA|TRBJ1-5|TRBV23-1|once
TGCGCCAGCAGTGGACAGAGTAATCAGCCCCAGCATTTT
CASSGQSNQPQHF